The rows below give T cell receptor beta chains drawn from one sample of a study of blood T cell repertoires in COVID-19. Libraries were prepared by immunoSEQ multiplex PCR; TCRdb keeps only in-frame clonotypes and omits some of them. This table has roughly 15,000 clones, around nine tenths appearing once. Source material: peripheral blood. These receptors all stem from a man in his fifties or sixties with active COVID-19. Each CDR3 is given with its conserved first and last residue.

V gene: TRBV5-1
J gene: TRBJ2-1
CDR3 protein: CASSRLAGDHNEQFF

V gene: TRBV13
J gene: TRBJ1-4
CDR3 protein: CASSLDRVKEKLFF

V gene: TRBV18
J gene: TRBJ1-5
CDR3 protein: CASSPETGSQPQHF

V gene: TRBV7-9
J gene: TRBJ2-1
CDR3 protein: CASSPTSGYYNEQFF

V gene: TRBV6-5
J gene: TRBJ1-1
CDR3 protein: CASRPGTANTEAFF

V gene: TRBV10-1
J gene: TRBJ1-1
CDR3 protein: CASSEEGARGTEAFF

V gene: TRBV19
J gene: TRBJ1-1
CDR3 protein: CASSMKKGGVHRSEAFF

V gene: TRBV5-1
J gene: TRBJ2-3
CDR3 protein: CASRTGEADTQYF

V gene: TRBV5-1
J gene: TRBJ2-5
CDR3 protein: CASSLSLAGGRETQYF

V gene: TRBV5-1
J gene: TRBJ2-7
CDR3 protein: CASSNRTSGATYEQYF

V gene: TRBV7-7
J gene: TRBJ2-5
CDR3 protein: CASSTSGVQETQYF

V gene: TRBV10-1
J gene: TRBJ2-2
CDR3 protein: CASSESRGRNTGELFF

V gene: TRBV19
J gene: TRBJ2-3
CDR3 protein: CASSFRSQADTQYF

V gene: TRBV25-1
J gene: TRBJ2-6
CDR3 protein: CASSGGQGTGANVLTF

V gene: TRBV18
J gene: TRBJ1-3
CDR3 protein: CASSPKPTQAGNTIYF

V gene: TRBV7-6
J gene: TRBJ1-5
CDR3 protein: CASSRPTDRGSQPQHF

V gene: TRBV4-1
J gene: TRBJ2-3
CDR3 protein: CASSQGTGPDTQYF

V gene: TRBV6-5
J gene: TRBJ1-1
CDR3 protein: CASRRDMIGNTEAFF

V gene: TRBV10-3
J gene: TRBJ2-5
CDR3 protein: CAISESKLAEPETQYF

V gene: TRBV19
J gene: TRBJ1-2
CDR3 protein: CASSPTGYGYTF

V gene: TRBV12-3/TRBV12-4
J gene: TRBJ2-7
CDR3 protein: CASRLQGYEQYF

V gene: TRBV11-2
J gene: TRBJ1-5
CDR3 protein: CASSLGPRTGLRNQPQHF

V gene: TRBV3-1/TRBV3-2
J gene: TRBJ2-7
CDR3 protein: CASSPDQGSEQYF

V gene: TRBV6-5
J gene: TRBJ1-2
CDR3 protein: CASSYSTGGNGYTF

V gene: TRBV10-1
J gene: TRBJ2-3
CDR3 protein: CASSGGASTDTQYF

V gene: TRBV25-1
J gene: TRBJ2-7
CDR3 protein: CASRGQANYEQYF

V gene: TRBV5-1
J gene: TRBJ1-2
CDR3 protein: CASSSGISGYTF

V gene: TRBV3-1/TRBV3-2
J gene: TRBJ1-4
CDR3 protein: CASSQTGVVEKLFF

V gene: TRBV25-1
J gene: TRBJ1-4
CDR3 protein: CASSESLRMGNEKLFF

V gene: TRBV5-6
J gene: TRBJ2-3
CDR3 protein: CASRTYREYTDTQYF

V gene: TRBV3-1/TRBV3-2
J gene: TRBJ2-1
CDR3 protein: CASSQRVEGGNEQFF

V gene: TRBV6-6
J gene: TRBJ1-2
CDR3 protein: CASSQIDRTGYTF

V gene: TRBV5-5
J gene: TRBJ2-3
CDR3 protein: CASSFFSVGGKGTDTQYF

V gene: TRBV7-2
J gene: TRBJ1-2
CDR3 protein: CASSLGPGGLGNYGYTF

V gene: TRBV2
J gene: TRBJ2-4
CDR3 protein: CASWRPGVNIQYF

V gene: TRBV5-4
J gene: TRBJ2-5
CDR3 protein: CASSPGQGADLETQYF

V gene: TRBV6-5
J gene: TRBJ2-2
CDR3 protein: CASGKDRAGGELFF

V gene: TRBV7-2
J gene: TRBJ1-5
CDR3 protein: CASSPRTGYSNQPQHF

V gene: TRBV7-9
J gene: TRBJ1-3
CDR3 protein: CASRSPGQGARVSGNTIYF

V gene: TRBV10-2
J gene: TRBJ2-1
CDR3 protein: CASSSSGDYNEQFF

V gene: TRBV7-9
J gene: TRBJ1-2
CDR3 protein: CASSLAGGDGGYTF

V gene: TRBV9
J gene: TRBJ1-1
CDR3 protein: CASSVETGVNTEAFF